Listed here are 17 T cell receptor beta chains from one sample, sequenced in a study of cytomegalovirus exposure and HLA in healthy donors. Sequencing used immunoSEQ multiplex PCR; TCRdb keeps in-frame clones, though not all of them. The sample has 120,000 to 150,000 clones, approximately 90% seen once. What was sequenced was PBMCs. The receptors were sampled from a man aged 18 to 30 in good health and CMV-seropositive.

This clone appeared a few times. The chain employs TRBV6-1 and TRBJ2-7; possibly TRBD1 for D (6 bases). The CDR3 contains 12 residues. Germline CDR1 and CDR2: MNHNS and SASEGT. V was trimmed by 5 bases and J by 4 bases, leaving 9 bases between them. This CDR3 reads CASSFRGYEQYF. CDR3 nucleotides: TGTGCCAGCAGTTTCAGGGGTTACGAGCAGTACTTC.

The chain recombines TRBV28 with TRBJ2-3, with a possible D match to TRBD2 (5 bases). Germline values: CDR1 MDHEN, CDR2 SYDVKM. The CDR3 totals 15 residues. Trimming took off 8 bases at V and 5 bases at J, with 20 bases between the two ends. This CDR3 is CASVPAGALGDTQYF. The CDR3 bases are TGTGCCAGCGTTCCGGCGGGTGCACTAGGAGATACGCAGTATTTT.

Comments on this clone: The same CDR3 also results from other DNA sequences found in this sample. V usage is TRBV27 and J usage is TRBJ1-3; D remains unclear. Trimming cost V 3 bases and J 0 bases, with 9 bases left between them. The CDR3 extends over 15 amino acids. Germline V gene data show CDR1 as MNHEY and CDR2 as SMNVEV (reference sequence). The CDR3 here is CASSLEGSSGNTIYF. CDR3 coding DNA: TGTGCCAGCAGTTTGGAGGGAAGCTCTGGAAACACCATATATTTT.

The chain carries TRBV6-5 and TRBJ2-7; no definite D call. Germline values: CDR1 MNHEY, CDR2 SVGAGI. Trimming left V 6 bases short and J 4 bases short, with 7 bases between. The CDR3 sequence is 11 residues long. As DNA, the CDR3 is TGTGCCAGCAGGACTGGTTACGAGCAGTACTTC. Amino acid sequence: CASRTGYEQYF.

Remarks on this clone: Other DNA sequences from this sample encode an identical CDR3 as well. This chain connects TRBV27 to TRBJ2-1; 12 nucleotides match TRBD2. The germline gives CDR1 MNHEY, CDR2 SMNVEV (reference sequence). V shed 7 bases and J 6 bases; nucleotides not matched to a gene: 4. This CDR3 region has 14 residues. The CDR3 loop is CASKLAGGPNEQFF. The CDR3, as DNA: TGTGCCAGCAAACTAGCGGGAGGACCCAATGAGCAGTTCTTC.

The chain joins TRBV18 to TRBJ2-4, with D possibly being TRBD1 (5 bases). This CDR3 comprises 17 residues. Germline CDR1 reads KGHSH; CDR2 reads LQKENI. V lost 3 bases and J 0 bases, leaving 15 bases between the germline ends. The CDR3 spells CASSPPRVALAKNIQYF. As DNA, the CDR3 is TGTGCCAGCTCACCCCCCAGGGTAGCACTAGCCAAAAACATTCAGTACTTC.

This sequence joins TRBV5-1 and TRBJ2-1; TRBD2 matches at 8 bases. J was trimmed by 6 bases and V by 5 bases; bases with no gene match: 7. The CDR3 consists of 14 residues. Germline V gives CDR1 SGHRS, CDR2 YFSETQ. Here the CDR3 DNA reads TGCGCCAGCAGGGATACTAGCGGTATCAATGAGCAGTTCTTC. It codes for CASRDTSGINEQFF.

CDR3 region: CASSIPPGDFRGYTDTQYF. The DNA of the CDR3 is TGTGCCAGCAGTATCCCACCCGGGGACTTTCGCGGGTACACAGATACGCAGTATTTT. The rearrangement uses TRBV27 and TRBJ2-3, with TRBD2 as a possible D gene (6 bases). V was trimmed by 5 bases and J by 2 bases, leaving 26 bases between them. The CDR3 is 19 amino acids. From germline, CDR1 is MNHEY and CDR2 SMNVEV (reference sequence).

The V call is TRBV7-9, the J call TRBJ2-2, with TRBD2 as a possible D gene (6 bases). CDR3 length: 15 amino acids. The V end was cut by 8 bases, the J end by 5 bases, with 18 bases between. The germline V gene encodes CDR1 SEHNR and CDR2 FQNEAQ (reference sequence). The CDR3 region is CASLEGRFGTGELFF. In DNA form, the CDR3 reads TGTGCCAGCTTGGAGGGGCGATTCGGGACCGGGGAGCTGTTTTTT.

The DNA for the CDR3 is TGTGCCAGCAGCCCGAGGGCGTTCGATGAGCAGTTCTTC. Residues: CASSPRAFDEQFF. The chain has TRBV4-2 and TRBJ2-1, with D maybe TRBD2 (5 bases). Per germline, CDR1 LGHNA and CDR2 YNFKEQ. The CDR3 sequence is 13 residues long. The V end lost 4 bases, the J end lost 8 bases, and 12 bases lay between the germline ends.

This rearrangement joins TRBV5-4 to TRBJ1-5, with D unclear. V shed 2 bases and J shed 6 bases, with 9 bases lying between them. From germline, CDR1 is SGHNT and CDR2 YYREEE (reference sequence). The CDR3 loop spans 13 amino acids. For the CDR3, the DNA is TGTGCCAGCAGCTTTTCAGAGGGTCAGCCCCAGCATTTT. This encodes CASSFSEGQPQHF.

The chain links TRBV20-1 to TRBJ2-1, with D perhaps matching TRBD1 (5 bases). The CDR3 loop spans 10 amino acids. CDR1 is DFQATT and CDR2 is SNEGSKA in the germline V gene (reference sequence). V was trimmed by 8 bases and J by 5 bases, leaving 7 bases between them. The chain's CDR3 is CSQGNNEQFF. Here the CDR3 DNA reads TGCAGTCAGGGAAACAATGAGCAGTTCTTC.

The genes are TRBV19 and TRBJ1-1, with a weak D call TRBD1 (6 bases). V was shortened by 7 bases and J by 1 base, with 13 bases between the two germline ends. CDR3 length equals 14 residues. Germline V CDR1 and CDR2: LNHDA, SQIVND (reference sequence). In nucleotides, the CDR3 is TGTGCCAGTAATTCTCTGGGGGCGAACACTGAAGCTTTCTTT. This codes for CASNSLGANTEAFF.

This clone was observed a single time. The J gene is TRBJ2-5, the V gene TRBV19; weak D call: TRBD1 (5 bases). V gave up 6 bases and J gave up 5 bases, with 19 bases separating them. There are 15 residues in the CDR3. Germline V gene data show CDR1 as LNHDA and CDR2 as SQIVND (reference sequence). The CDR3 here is CASRRWGGRTETQYF. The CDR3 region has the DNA TGTGCCAGTAGGCGATGGGGCGGCCGGACGGAGACCCAGTACTTC.

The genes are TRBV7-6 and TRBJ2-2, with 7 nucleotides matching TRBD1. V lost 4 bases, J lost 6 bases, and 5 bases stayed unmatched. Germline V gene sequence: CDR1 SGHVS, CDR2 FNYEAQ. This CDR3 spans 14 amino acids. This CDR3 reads CASSSTGFAGELFF. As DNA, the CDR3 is TGTGCCAGCAGCTCGACAGGGTTCGCCGGGGAGCTGTTTTTT.

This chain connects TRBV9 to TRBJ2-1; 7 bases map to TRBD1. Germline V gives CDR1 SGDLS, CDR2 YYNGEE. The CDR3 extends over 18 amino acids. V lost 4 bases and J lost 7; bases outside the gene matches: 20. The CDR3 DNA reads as TGTGCCAGCAGCCCCAAGACAGGGCCGTACCGTCCGCGGAATGAGCAGTTCTTC. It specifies CASSPKTGPYRPRNEQFF.

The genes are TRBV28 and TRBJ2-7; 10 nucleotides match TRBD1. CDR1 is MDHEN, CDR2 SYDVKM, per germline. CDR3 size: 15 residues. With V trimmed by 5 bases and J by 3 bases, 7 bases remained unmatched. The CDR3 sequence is CASSPDRGHVYEQYF. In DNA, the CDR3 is TGTGCCAGCAGTCCTGACAGGGGGCACGTCTACGAGCAGTACTTC.